This T cell receptor beta chain was observed in a study of tumor-infiltrating lymphocytes in oesophageal squamous cell carcinoma. The CDR3 sequence is 16 residues long. V lost 5 bases and J lost 4; bases outside the gene matches: 8. The germline V gene has CDR1 MNHNY and CDR2 SVGAGI (reference sequence). TCRdb processed the PCR reads anew with MiXCR; each CDR3 protein has one entry. The sample includes 9,500 to 15,000 distinct CDR3 sequences, roughly three fifths of them seen just once. The chain uses TRBV6-6 and TRBJ2-2, with 9 nucleotides matching TRBD1. Sequenced input: esophageal tumor tissue. This receptor was obtained from a female donor with esophageal squamous cell carcinoma. The CDR3 bases are TGTGCCAGCAGTCTGGCCGGGACAGGGACCACCGGGGAGCTGTTTTTT. Residues: CASSLAGTGTTGELFF.